This T cell receptor beta chain was sequenced for a study of Ad26.COV2.S vaccination and SARS-CoV-2 variants. TCRdb keeps only in-frame clones here, not all; method: immunoSEQ multiplex PCR. The sample carries about 280,000 clones, over 75% recorded once. V dropped 4 bases and J dropped 6 bases, with 9 bases sitting between them. CDR1 is PRHDT, CDR2 FYEKMQ, per germline (reference sequence). The CDR3 totals 12 residues. Treatment of the sample: roughly 20 received Ad26.COV2.S at low or high dose, single or two shots; roughly 5 received placebo; per-sample allocation not given. Collection of the samples took place on day 63 after the first injection of vaccine or placebo.

The rearrangement joins TRBV13 to TRBJ1-1, with D maybe TRBD1 (5 bases). The TCR was taken from a person between 18 and 65 years old who received the Ad26.COV2.S COVID-19 vaccine or a placebo. Source: peripheral blood, taken in a trial of Ad26.COV2.S vaccine versus placebo. CDR3 protein: CASSSMGAEAFF. DNA for the CDR3: TGTGCCAGCAGCTCCATGGGGGCTGAAGCTTTCTTT.